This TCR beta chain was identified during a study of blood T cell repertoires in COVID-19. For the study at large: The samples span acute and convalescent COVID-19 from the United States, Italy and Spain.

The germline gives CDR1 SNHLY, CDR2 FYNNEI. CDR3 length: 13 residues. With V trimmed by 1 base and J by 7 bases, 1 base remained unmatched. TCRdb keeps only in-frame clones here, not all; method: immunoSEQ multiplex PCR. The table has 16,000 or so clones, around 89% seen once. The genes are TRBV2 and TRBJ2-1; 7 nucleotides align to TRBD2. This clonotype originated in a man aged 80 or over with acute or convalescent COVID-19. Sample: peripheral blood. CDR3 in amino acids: CASSEGGRNEQFF. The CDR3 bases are TGTGCCAGCAGTGAAGGCGGGAGAAATGAGCAGTTCTTC.